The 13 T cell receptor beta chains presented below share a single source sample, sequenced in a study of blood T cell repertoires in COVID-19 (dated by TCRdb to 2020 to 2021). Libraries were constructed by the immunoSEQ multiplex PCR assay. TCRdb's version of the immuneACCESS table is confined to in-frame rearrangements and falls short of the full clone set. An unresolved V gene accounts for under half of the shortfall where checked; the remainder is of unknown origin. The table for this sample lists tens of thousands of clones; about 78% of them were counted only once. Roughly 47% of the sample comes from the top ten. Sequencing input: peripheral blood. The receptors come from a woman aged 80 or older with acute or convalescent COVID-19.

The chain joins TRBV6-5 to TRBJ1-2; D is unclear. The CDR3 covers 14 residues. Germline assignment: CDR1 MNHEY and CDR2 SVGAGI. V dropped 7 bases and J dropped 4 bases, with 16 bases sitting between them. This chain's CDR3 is CASNPGTAPYGYTF. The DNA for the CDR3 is TGTGCCAGCAATCCCGGTACAGCCCCCTATGGCTACACCTTC.

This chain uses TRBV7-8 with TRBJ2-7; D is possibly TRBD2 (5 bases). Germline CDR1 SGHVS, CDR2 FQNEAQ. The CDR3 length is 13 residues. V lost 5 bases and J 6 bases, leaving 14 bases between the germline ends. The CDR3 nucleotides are TGTGCCAGCAGCCCCGGACTCCCCCCCGAGCAGTACTTC. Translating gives CASSPGLPPEQYF.

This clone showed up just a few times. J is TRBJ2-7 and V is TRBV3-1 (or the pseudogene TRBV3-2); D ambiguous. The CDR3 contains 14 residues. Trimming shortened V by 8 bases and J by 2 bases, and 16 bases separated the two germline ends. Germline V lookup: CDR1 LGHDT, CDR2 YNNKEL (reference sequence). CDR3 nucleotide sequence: TGTGCCAGCCCCCCGAGGAACCGGCCCTACGAGCAGTACTTC. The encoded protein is CASPPRNRPYEQYF.

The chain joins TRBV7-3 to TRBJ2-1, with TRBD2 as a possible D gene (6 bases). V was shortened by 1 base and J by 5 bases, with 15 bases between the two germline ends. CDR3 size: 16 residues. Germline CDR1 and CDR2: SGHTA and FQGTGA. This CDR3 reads CASSLIGLASNNEQFF. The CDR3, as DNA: TGTGCCAGCAGCTTAATAGGGCTAGCGTCGAACAATGAGCAGTTCTTC.

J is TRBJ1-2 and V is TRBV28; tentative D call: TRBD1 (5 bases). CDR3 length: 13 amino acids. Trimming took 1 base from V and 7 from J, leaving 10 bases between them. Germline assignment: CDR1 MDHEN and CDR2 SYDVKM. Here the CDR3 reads CASSLSGALGYTF. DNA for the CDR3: TGTGCCAGCAGTTTATCTGGGGCCCTTGGCTACACCTTC.

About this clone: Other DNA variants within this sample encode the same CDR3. CDR3 in DNA: TGTGCCAGCAGCTCCGGACTAGCGGGAGTGGGGGAGCTGTTTTTT. Translated, it gives CASSSGLAGVGELFF. This sequence joins TRBV7-9 and TRBJ2-2, with TRBD2 matching over 13 bases. Unmatched junction bases numbered 4, after V lost 4 bases and J lost 8 bases. Germline values: CDR1 SEHNR, CDR2 FQNEAQ (reference sequence). The CDR3 is 15 amino acids. Using reference TRBV7-9 and TRBJ2-2 for the parts outside the CDR3, the full variable domain is DTGVSQNPRHKITKRGQNVTFRCDPISEHNRLYWYRQTLGQGPEFLTYFQNEAQLEKSRLLSDRFSAERPKGSFSTLEIQRTEQGDSAMYLCASSSGLAGVGELFFGEGSRLTVL.

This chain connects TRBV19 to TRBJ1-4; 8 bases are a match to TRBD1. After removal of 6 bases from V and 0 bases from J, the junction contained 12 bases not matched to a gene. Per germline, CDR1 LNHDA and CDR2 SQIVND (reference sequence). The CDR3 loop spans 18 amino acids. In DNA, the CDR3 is TGTGCCAGTAGCCCTCCGCCAGGGGGCCTTTCAACTAATGAAAAACTGTTTTTT. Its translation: CASSPPPGGLSTNEKLFF. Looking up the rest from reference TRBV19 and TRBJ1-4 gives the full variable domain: DGGITQSPKYLFRKEGQNVTLSCEQNLNHDAMYWYRQDPGQGLRLIYYSQIVNDFQKGDIAEGYSVSREKKESFPLTVTSAQKNPTAFYLCASSPPPGGLSTNEKLFFGSGTQLSVL.

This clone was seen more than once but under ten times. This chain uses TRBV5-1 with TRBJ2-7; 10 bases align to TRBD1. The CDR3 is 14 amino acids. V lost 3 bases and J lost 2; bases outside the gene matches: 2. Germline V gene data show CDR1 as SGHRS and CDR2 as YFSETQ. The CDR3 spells CASSSGQGAYEQYF. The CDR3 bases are TGCGCCAGCAGCTCTGGACAGGGGGCCTACGAGCAGTACTTC. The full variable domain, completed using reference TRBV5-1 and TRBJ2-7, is KAGVTQTPRYLIKTRGQQVTLSCSPISGHRSVSWYQQTPGQGLQFLFEYFSETQRNKGNFPGRFSGRQFSNSRSEMNVSTLELGDSALYLCASSSGQGAYEQYFGPGTRLTVT.

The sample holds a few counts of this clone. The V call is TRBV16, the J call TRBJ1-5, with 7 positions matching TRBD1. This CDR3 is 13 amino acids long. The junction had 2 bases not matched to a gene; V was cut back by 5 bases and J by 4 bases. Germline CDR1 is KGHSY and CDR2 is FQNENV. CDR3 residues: CASSGQENQPQHF. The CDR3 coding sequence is TGTGCCAGCAGCGGACAGGAGAATCAGCCCCAGCATTTT.

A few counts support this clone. The CDR3 nucleotides are TGTGCCAGCAGCCTGCAGGGGGTAGGCGATGAGCAGTTCTTC. This encodes CASSLQGVGDEQFF. This chain joins TRBV6-5 and TRBJ2-1; TRBD1 aligns across 7 bases. The CDR3 is 14 residues long. The V gene end was trimmed by 6 bases and the J gene end by 8 bases; junction bases not matched to a gene: 10. Germline lookup yields CDR1 MNHEY and CDR2 SVGAGI.

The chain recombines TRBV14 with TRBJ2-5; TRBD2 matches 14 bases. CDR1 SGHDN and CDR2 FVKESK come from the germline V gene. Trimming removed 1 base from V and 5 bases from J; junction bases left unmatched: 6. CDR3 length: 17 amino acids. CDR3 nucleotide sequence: TGTGCCAGCAGCCAAGGTCGACTAGCGGGAGGGCCGGAGACCCAGTACTTC. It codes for CASSQGRLAGGPETQYF.

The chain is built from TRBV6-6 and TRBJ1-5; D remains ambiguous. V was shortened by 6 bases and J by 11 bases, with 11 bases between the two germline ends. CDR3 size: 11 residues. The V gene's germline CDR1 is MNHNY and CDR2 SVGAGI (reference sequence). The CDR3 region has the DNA TGTGCCAGCAGGACCTCGGGTACCCAGCATTTT. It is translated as CASRTSGTQHF.

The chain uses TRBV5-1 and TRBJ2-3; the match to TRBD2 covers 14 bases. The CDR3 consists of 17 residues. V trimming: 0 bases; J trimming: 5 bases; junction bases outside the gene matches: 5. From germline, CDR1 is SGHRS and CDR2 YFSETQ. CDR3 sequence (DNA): TGCGCCAGCAGCTTGGGACTAGCGGGAGGGCAAGTAGATACGCAGTATTTT. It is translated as CASSLGLAGGQVDTQYF.